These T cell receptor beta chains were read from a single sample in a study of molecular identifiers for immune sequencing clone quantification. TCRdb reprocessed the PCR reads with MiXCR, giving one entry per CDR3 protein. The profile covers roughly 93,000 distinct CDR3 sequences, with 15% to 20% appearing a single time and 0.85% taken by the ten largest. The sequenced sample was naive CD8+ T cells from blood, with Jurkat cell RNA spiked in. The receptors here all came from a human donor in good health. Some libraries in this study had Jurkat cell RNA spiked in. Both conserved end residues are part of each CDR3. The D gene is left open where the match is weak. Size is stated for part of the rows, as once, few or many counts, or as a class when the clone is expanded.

CDR3 DNA: TGCGCCAGCAGCCAAGATGTGTCAGGGCGCGGGGACACTGAAGCTTTCTTT; CDR3 protein: CASSQDVSGRGDTEAFF; D gene: -; clone size: many; V gene: TRBV4-3; J gene: TRBJ1-1
CDR3 DNA: TGTGCCAGCAGCGCCCCACGGGGACAGGGACGGGCCGGGGAGCTGTTTTTT; CDR3 protein: CASSAPRGQGRAGELFF; D gene: TRBD1; clone size: many; V gene: TRBV9; J gene: TRBJ2-2
CDR3 DNA: TGTGCCAGCAGTTCGGGACTTAATATTGGGGAGACCCAGTACTTC; CDR3 protein: CASSSGLNIGETQYF; D gene: -; clone size: -; V gene: TRBV27; J gene: TRBJ2-5
CDR3 DNA: TGCGCCAGCAGCTTCTTAGCGGCGGGCACAGATACGCAGTATTTT; CDR3 protein: CASSFLAAGTDTQYF; D gene: -; clone size: many; V gene: TRBV5-1; J gene: TRBJ2-3
CDR3 DNA: TGTGCCAGCAGTTTAACAGGGGATTACTCTGGGGCCAACGTCCTGACTTTC; CDR3 protein: CASSLTGDYSGANVLTF; D gene: TRBD1; clone size: few; V gene: TRBV12-3/TRBV12-4; J gene: TRBJ2-6
CDR3 DNA: TGTGCCAGCAGCTTAGATGACAGGGTAGGTCAGCCCCAGCATTTT; CDR3 protein: CASSLDDRVGQPQHF; D gene: TRBD1; clone size: many; V gene: TRBV7-9; J gene: TRBJ1-5
CDR3 DNA: TGTGCCAGCAGTTTATCGTGGGGGCCCTCCTACGAGCAGTACTTC; CDR3 protein: CASSLSWGPSYEQYF; D gene: -; clone size: many; V gene: TRBV27; J gene: TRBJ2-7
CDR3 DNA: TGCGCCAGCAGCCAAGAGAGGACAGCAAGGGAAAAACTGTTTTTT; CDR3 protein: CASSQERTAREKLFF; D gene: -; clone size: many; V gene: TRBV4-1; J gene: TRBJ1-4
CDR3 DNA: TGTGCCAGCAGCTTAGGTCTAAAAGGCGGGGTACACACTGAAGCTTTCTTT; CDR3 protein: CASSLGLKGGVHTEAFF; D gene: -; clone size: many; V gene: TRBV7-9; J gene: TRBJ1-1
CDR3 DNA: TGTGCCAGCAGCACCCCGTGGGGGAATACGCAGTATTTT; CDR3 protein: CASSTPWGNTQYF; D gene: -; clone size: many; V gene: TRBV11-2; J gene: TRBJ2-3
CDR3 DNA: TGTGCCAGCAGTTTTTTTGGAGGGCCGGGCGAGCAGTACTTC; CDR3 protein: CASSFFGGPGEQYF; D gene: -; clone size: many; V gene: TRBV27; J gene: TRBJ2-7
CDR3 DNA: TGCAGTGCTAGAGGGACGGGGAACACTGAAGCTTTCTTT; CDR3 protein: CSARGTGNTEAFF; D gene: -; clone size: many; V gene: TRBV20-1; J gene: TRBJ1-1
CDR3 DNA: TGTGCCAGCAGCTCCCCGTTTAACGGGTTTGAGACCCAGTACTTC; CDR3 protein: CASSSPFNGFETQYF; D gene: -; clone size: many; V gene: TRBV7-9; J gene: TRBJ2-5
CDR3 DNA: TGTGCCAGCAGCCCTAGCTTGGAGGACGATACAGATACGCAGTATTTT; CDR3 protein: CASSPSLEDDTDTQYF; D gene: -; clone size: many; V gene: TRBV13; J gene: TRBJ2-3
CDR3 DNA: TGTGCCAGCAGCTACCAACCGGGATCTCCTGGTGGTGAGCAGTACTTC; CDR3 protein: CASSYQPGSPGGEQYF; D gene: -; clone size: many; V gene: TRBV7-9; J gene: TRBJ2-7
CDR3 DNA: TGTGCCAGTAGGTGGGCAGGGAACACCGGGGAGCTGTTTTTT; CDR3 protein: CASRWAGNTGELFF; D gene: -; clone size: -; V gene: TRBV19; J gene: TRBJ2-2
CDR3 DNA: TGTGCCAGCAGTTTATCAGGGGTCTCTGGGGCCAACGTCCTGACTTTC; CDR3 protein: CASSLSGVSGANVLTF; D gene: -; clone size: many; V gene: TRBV27; J gene: TRBJ2-6
CDR3 DNA: TGTGCCAGCAGTGAAAGGGGGCAGGTCTACACTGAAGCTTTCTTT; CDR3 protein: CASSERGQVYTEAFF; D gene: TRBD1; clone size: many; V gene: TRBV2; J gene: TRBJ1-1
CDR3 DNA: TGTGCCGGCAGCTCGACCGAGGGGGGAACTAATCAGCCCCAGCATTTT; CDR3 protein: CAGSSTEGGTNQPQHF; D gene: -; clone size: -; V gene: TRBV5-6; J gene: TRBJ1-5
CDR3 DNA: TGTGCCAGCAGTTACTCGTGGGAATACTACGAGCAGTACTTC; CDR3 protein: CASSYSWEYYEQYF; D gene: -; clone size: many; V gene: TRBV6-5; J gene: TRBJ2-7
CDR3 DNA: TGCAGCGTCCGCGGACAGGGGTCCTACAATGAGCAGTTCTTC; CDR3 protein: CSVRGQGSYNEQFF; D gene: TRBD1; clone size: many; V gene: TRBV29-1; J gene: TRBJ2-1
CDR3 DNA: TGTGCCAGCAGCCAGGAGGGTATGAACACTGAAGCTTTCTTT; CDR3 protein: CASSQEGMNTEAFF; D gene: -; clone size: many; V gene: TRBV7-6; J gene: TRBJ1-1
CDR3 DNA: TGTGCCAGCAGTCCGCCGGGACAGGGCAATCAGCCCCAGCATTTT; CDR3 protein: CASSPPGQGNQPQHF; D gene: TRBD1; clone size: many; V gene: TRBV7-9; J gene: TRBJ1-5
CDR3 DNA: TGTGCCAGCAGTGAATCCTCTACTCCCCAGTTCTTC; CDR3 protein: CASSESSTPQFF; D gene: -; clone size: few; V gene: TRBV2; J gene: TRBJ2-1
CDR3 DNA: TGTGCCAGCAGCTTATTTACAGCAGCTAGCACAGATACGCAGTATTTT; CDR3 protein: CASSLFTAASTDTQYF; D gene: -; clone size: many; V gene: TRBV7-9; J gene: TRBJ2-3
CDR3 DNA: TGTGCCAGCAGTTTAGTGGGACAAGAAACGGTGGAGCCCCAGCATTTT; CDR3 protein: CASSLVGQETVEPQHF; D gene: -; clone size: -; V gene: TRBV2; J gene: TRBJ1-5
CDR3 DNA: TGTGCCAGGGCGGGGCTAGCGGGGGAAGATACGCAGTATTTT; CDR3 protein: CARAGLAGEDTQYF; D gene: TRBD2; clone size: many; V gene: TRBV2; J gene: TRBJ2-3
CDR3 DNA: TGTGCCAGCTCACCCGGGACAAACAAATACGAGCAGTACTTC; CDR3 protein: CASSPGTNKYEQYF; D gene: -; clone size: -; V gene: TRBV18; J gene: TRBJ2-7
CDR3 DNA: TGTGCCAGCAGCGCGCTAGCGGGAGGCACAGATACGCAGTATTTT; CDR3 protein: CASSALAGGTDTQYF; D gene: TRBD2; clone size: many; V gene: TRBV7-9; J gene: TRBJ2-3
CDR3 DNA: TGTGCCAGCGGGCGAAATCGACGGAACACCGGGGAGCTGTTTTTT; CDR3 protein: CASGRNRRNTGELFF; D gene: -; clone size: many; V gene: TRBV6-2/TRBV6-3; J gene: TRBJ2-2
CDR3 DNA: TGTGCCAGCAGTTTTTTGGGAGAGGGCCTGGACGAGCAGTACTTC; CDR3 protein: CASSFLGEGLDEQYF; D gene: -; clone size: many; V gene: TRBV28; J gene: TRBJ2-7
CDR3 DNA: TGTGCCAGCAGTTACCCGGCGGACTTTGTCGTCACAGATACGCAGTATTTT; CDR3 protein: CASSYPADFVVTDTQYF; D gene: -; clone size: many; V gene: TRBV6-6; J gene: TRBJ2-3
CDR3 DNA: TGTGCCAGCAGCTCCCCTCGTGGAGGGACGGTCACCGGGGAGCTGTTTTTT; CDR3 protein: CASSSPRGGTVTGELFF; D gene: -; clone size: few; V gene: TRBV7-9; J gene: TRBJ2-2
CDR3 DNA: TGCGCCAGCAGCCAAGACCGGGGATTTAATCAGCCCCAGCATTTT; CDR3 protein: CASSQDRGFNQPQHF; D gene: -; clone size: many; V gene: TRBV4-3; J gene: TRBJ1-5
CDR3 DNA: TGTGCCAGCAGTTTCCAAGGGACCCAGTACTTC; CDR3 protein: CASSFQGTQYF; D gene: -; clone size: many; V gene: TRBV12-3/TRBV12-4; J gene: TRBJ2-5
CDR3 DNA: TGCAGTGCTAGAGTACTACTGGGTCGGACGCAGTATTTT; CDR3 protein: CSARVLLGRTQYF; D gene: -; clone size: many; V gene: TRBV20-1; J gene: TRBJ2-3
CDR3 DNA: TGCGCCAGCAGCCAAGACCGGACAGGGGCTCCTGAGCAGTTCTTC; CDR3 protein: CASSQDRTGAPEQFF; D gene: TRBD1; clone size: many; V gene: TRBV4-1; J gene: TRBJ2-1
CDR3 DNA: TGTGCCAGCAGCATTGGGAGGGACACTGAAGCTTTCTTT; CDR3 protein: CASSIGRDTEAFF; D gene: -; clone size: many; V gene: TRBV27; J gene: TRBJ1-1
CDR3 DNA: TGTGCCAGCAGCACCGGGACTAGTCCCAACGAGTTCTTC; CDR3 protein: CASSTGTSPNEFF; D gene: TRBD2; clone size: many; V gene: TRBV7-9; J gene: TRBJ2-1
CDR3 DNA: TGCGCCAGCAGCTTGGACTCAGATACGCAGTATTTT; CDR3 protein: CASSLDSDTQYF; D gene: -; clone size: many; V gene: TRBV5-1; J gene: TRBJ2-3
CDR3 DNA: TGCAGCGTTGAAGATTGGGACAGGGGGTTCACTGAAGCTTTCTTT; CDR3 protein: CSVEDWDRGFTEAFF; D gene: TRBD1; clone size: many; V gene: TRBV29-1; J gene: TRBJ1-1
CDR3 DNA: TGTGCCCGCACCCACAGGGTGGGCACTGAAGCTTTCTTT; CDR3 protein: CARTHRVGTEAFF; D gene: -; clone size: -; V gene: TRBV12-3/TRBV12-4; J gene: TRBJ1-1
CDR3 DNA: TGCAGCGTTGATCGGGACAGGAGGAAGGAGACCCAGTACTTC; CDR3 protein: CSVDRDRRKETQYF; D gene: TRBD1; clone size: many; V gene: TRBV29-1; J gene: TRBJ2-5
CDR3 DNA: TGCAGCGTTGGCAGTCCCGAGCAGTACTTC; CDR3 protein: CSVGSPEQYF; D gene: -; clone size: many; V gene: TRBV29-1; J gene: TRBJ2-7
CDR3 DNA: TGTGCCAGCAGTTTGGGGCTTCTTACAGCCCCAAATTCACCCCTCCACTTT; CDR3 protein: CASSLGLLTAPNSPLHF; D gene: -; clone size: many; V gene: TRBV27; J gene: TRBJ1-6
CDR3 DNA: TGTGCCAGCAGTCCCATACCCGGGACAGGGGATGAAAAACTGTTTTTT; CDR3 protein: CASSPIPGTGDEKLFF; D gene: TRBD1; clone size: many; V gene: TRBV27; J gene: TRBJ1-4
CDR3 DNA: TGTGCCACCGGGACAGGCGATCACCAAGAGACCCAGTACTTC; CDR3 protein: CATGTGDHQETQYF; D gene: TRBD1; clone size: few; V gene: TRBV19; J gene: TRBJ2-5
CDR3 DNA: TGTGCCAGCAGCTTTAGCGGGAATACCTACAATGAGCAGTTCTTC; CDR3 protein: CASSFSGNTYNEQFF; D gene: TRBD2; clone size: many; V gene: TRBV13; J gene: TRBJ2-1
CDR3 DNA: TGTGCCAGCAGCCAAGGACAGGGGTACACAGATACGCAGTATTTT; CDR3 protein: CASSQGQGYTDTQYF; D gene: TRBD1; clone size: few; V gene: TRBV14; J gene: TRBJ2-3
CDR3 DNA: TGTGCCAGCAGTTTATCTGGTCCTTATAGCAATCAGCCCCAGCATTTT; CDR3 protein: CASSLSGPYSNQPQHF; D gene: -; clone size: many; V gene: TRBV27; J gene: TRBJ1-5
CDR3 DNA: TGCGCCAGCAGCCACGGACAGGGGCCCTTTCGGGAGACCCAGTACTTC; CDR3 protein: CASSHGQGPFRETQYF; D gene: TRBD1; clone size: many; V gene: TRBV4-1; J gene: TRBJ2-5
CDR3 DNA: TGTGCCAGCAGTTTATGGGGCGGGAGTGTTGACAATGAGCAGTTCTTC; CDR3 protein: CASSLWGGSVDNEQFF; D gene: TRBD2; clone size: -; V gene: TRBV12-3/TRBV12-4; J gene: TRBJ2-1
CDR3 DNA: TGCAGTGCTAGAGATGATGGGTTTGGGAGGACTAGCGGGGGCCTCCTGTCCTACGAGCAGTACTTC; CDR3 protein: CSARDDGFGRTSGGLLSYEQYF; D gene: TRBD2; clone size: many; V gene: TRBV20-1; J gene: TRBJ2-7
CDR3 DNA: TGTGCCGGTCCGGGACAGAGAACAGATACGCAGTATTTT; CDR3 protein: CAGPGQRTDTQYF; D gene: TRBD1; clone size: many; V gene: TRBV2; J gene: TRBJ2-3
CDR3 DNA: TGTGCCAGCAGCTTCGCGGGAGGGGCAGATACGCAGTATTTT; CDR3 protein: CASSFAGGADTQYF; D gene: TRBD2; clone size: many; V gene: TRBV7-2; J gene: TRBJ2-3
CDR3 DNA: TGTGCCAGCAGAACGACTAGCGGGAGTTCCGGGGAGCTGTTTTTT; CDR3 protein: CASRTTSGSSGELFF; D gene: TRBD2; clone size: many; V gene: TRBV3-1; J gene: TRBJ2-2
CDR3 DNA: TGTGCCAGCAGCTCGACGAGGAGTGTTGGCACTGAAGCTTTCTTT; CDR3 protein: CASSSTRSVGTEAFF; D gene: -; clone size: few; V gene: TRBV7-9; J gene: TRBJ1-1